In this sample, the clone carrying this T cell receptor (beta chain) turned up a few times. Its antigen is unknown. This record comes from a study of blood T cells in healthy people across ages. General study findings and limits: Researchers judged that diversity estimates from one million T cells fell short of true values.

CDR1 and CDR2 from the germline V gene are DFQATT and SNEGSKA (reference sequence). The CDR3 length is 18 residues. Between the trimmed V and J ends, which lost 0 bases and 5 bases, there was a span of 23 bases. Isolation per sample recovered at least 6 million PBMCs. Next came a second PCR, run for roughly 7 to 12 cycles, which used a sample-barcoded 5' primer along with a J-beta primer mix. Each cDNA molecule was tagged by a template-switch adaptor that had 12 random nucleotides. MiXCR, run by TCRdb on the 5' RACE reads, gives a single entry per CDR3 protein. The table records 1.5 million to 2 million distinct CDR3 sequences, 39% of them present only once.

Sequences were obtained from blood. The J gene is TRBJ2-1, the V gene TRBV20-1; maybe TRBD2 (7 bases). The TCR was taken from a human donor in good health. CDR3 coding DNA: TGCAGTGCTAGAGATTGGGGAGGGGGGGCCCAACTCGACAATGAGCAGTTCTTC. Protein product: CSARDWGGGAQLDNEQFF.